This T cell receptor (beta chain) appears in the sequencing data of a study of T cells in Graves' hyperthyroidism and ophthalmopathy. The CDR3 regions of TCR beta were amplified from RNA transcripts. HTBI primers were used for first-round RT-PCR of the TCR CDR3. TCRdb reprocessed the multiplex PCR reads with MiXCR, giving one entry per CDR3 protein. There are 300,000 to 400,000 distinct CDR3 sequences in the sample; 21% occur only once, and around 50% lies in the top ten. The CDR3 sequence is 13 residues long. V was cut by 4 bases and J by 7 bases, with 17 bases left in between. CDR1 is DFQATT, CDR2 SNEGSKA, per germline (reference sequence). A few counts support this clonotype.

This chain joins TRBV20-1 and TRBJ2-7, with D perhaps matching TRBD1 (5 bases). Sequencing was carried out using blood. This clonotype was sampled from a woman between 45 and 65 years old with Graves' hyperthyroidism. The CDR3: CSATGFGLGEQYF. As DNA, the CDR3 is TGCAGTGCTACAGGGTTCGGGCTAGGTGAGCAGTACTTC.